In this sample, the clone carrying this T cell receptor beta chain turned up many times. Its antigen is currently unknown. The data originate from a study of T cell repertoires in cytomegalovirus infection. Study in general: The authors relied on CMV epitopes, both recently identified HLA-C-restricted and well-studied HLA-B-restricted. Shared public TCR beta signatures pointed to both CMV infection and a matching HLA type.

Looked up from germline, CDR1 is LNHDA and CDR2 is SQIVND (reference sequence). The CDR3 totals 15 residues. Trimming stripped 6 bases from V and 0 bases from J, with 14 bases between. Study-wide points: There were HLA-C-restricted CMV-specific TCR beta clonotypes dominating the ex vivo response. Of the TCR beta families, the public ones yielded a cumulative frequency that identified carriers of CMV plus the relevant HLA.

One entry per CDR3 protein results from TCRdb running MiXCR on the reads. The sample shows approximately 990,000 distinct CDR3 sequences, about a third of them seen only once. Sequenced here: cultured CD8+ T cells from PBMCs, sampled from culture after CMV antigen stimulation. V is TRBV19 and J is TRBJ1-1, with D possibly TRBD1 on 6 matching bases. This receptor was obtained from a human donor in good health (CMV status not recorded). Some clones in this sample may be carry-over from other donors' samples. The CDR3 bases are TGTGCCAGTAGCTCCAACGGGGGCATGAACACTGAAGCTTTCTTT. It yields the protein CASSSNGGMNTEAFF.